The following is a T cell receptor (beta chain) sequence with its context. Its specificity is unknown. This entry belongs to a study of shared clonotypes between healthy human individuals. The V gene's germline CDR1 is ENHRY and CDR2 SYGVKD. This CDR3 contains 14 residues. J was trimmed by 5 bases and V by 6 bases; bases with no gene match: 8. Whole-study findings and limits: Read depth was anticipated to influence clonotype sharing among donors.

The unsorted PBMC sample used ten immunoSEQ deep assay plates. Profiled with immunoSEQ multiplex PCR; TCRdb holds only in-frame clones, not every one. The repertoire has about 460,000 clones, roughly three quarters of them found once; the top ten carry more than 10%. The receptor's source is a woman in her thirties or forties in good health. Some clones in this sample may be carry-over from other donors' samples. The chain couples TRBV10-3 to TRBJ2-7; 9 nucleotides line up with TRBD1. Sequenced sample: PBMCs. The CDR3 DNA follows: TGTGCCATCAGCCGATTGGGACAGGGTAACGAGCAGTACTTC. This encodes CAISRLGQGNEQYF.